The clone carrying this T cell receptor (beta chain) appeared many times. Its antigen remains unidentified. At the DNA level, this CDR3 is encoded by other sequences in the same sample as well. Data came from immunoSEQ multiplex PCR; TCRdb stores just in-frame clones and leaves some out. The sample carries hundreds of thousands of clones, roughly 70% recorded once. The data were obtained in a study of shared clonotypes between healthy human individuals. Study context: The donor pool was made up of two women and a few men aged 18 to 49. Plates per donor: three CD4 naive, three CD4 memory, two CD8 naive, one CD8 memory. The study's findings and limits: In having few donors, the study represented limited genetic and exposure-history diversity. Clonotype sharing among donors likely depends on sequencing depth.

Sequencing was performed on memory CD4+ T cells sorted from blood. As for subset: CD45RA-negative fraction. This clonotype was obtained from a woman in her twenties or thirties in good health.

CDR3 DNA: TGCGCCAGCAGCCAAGATGCAGGCAATCAGCCCCAGCATTTT. Translated: CASSQDAGNQPQHF. V and J are TRBV4-1 and TRBJ1-5; no reliable D call. V lost 0 bases and J lost 2, with 5 bases in between. This CDR3 has 14 amino acids. The germline CDR1 and CDR2 sequences are MGHRA and YSYEKL.